This T cell receptor (beta chain) is drawn from a study of CD8 T cells in ankylosing spondylitis. The study's findings and limits: Earlier studies detected some motif variants in reactive arthritis synovial fluid and blood. Eight highly homologous variants made up a TCR beta motif, and this motif appeared characteristic of ankylosing spondylitis blood. Disease-linked clones reportedly showed significant enrichment in matched ankylosing spondylitis synovial fluid.

Scientists made TCR beta libraries using quantitative 5'-RACE with molecular barcodes. MiXCR was run by TCRdb on the 5' RACE reads, yielding one entry per CDR3 protein. The repertoire holds tens of thousands of distinct CDR3 sequences, with 3% to 4.5% as singletons. V was trimmed by 0 bases and J by 4 bases, leaving 15 bases between them. In germline, CDR1 is SGDLS, CDR2 YYNGEE. The CDR3 loop spans 16 amino acids. This clonotype was observed many times. The antigen is undetermined. This TCR derives from a female donor with ankylosing spondylitis or in good health (not recorded which). The chain is built from TRBV9 and TRBJ2-3; the D gene could be TRBD1 or TRBD2 (7 bases each). The sequenced sample consisted of blood, either unsorted or a sorted T cell fraction (not recorded which). For the CDR3, the DNA is TGTGCCAGCAGCGTAGGGGAGACAGGGAGGGCAGATACGCAGTATTTT. Its translation is CASSVGETGRADTQYF.